This T cell receptor (beta chain) came from a study of shared clonotypes between healthy human individuals (dated by TCRdb to between 2020 and 2021). Describing the broader study: The cohort comprised a couple of women and a few men aged 18 to 49 years. Leukapheresis yielded between about 0.94 and 8.9 billion PBMCs per donor. For each donor, CD4 naive and CD4 memory were each run on three plates, CD8 naive on two plates, and CD8 memory on one plate. The study deeply sequenced blood TCR repertoires of 5 or 6 healthy adults to estimate repertoire size and the extent of clonotype sharing between individuals. Libraries were prepared and TCR repertoires were sequenced by different laboratories using diverse techniques, in order to increase sequencing depth and limit assay-specific biases.

Using the deep immunoSEQ assay, multiplex PCR amplified TCR CDR3 regions from genomic DNA. Extracted genomic DNA from each cell subset was spread evenly across all wells of several immunoSEQ 96-well plates, with each plate serving as a replicate. For sorted subsets, each replicate PCR was loaded with 200 ng genomic DNA, equivalent to approximately 27,000 T cell genomes. The purified libraries were quantified using a Qubit 3.0 fluorometer, sized with a Bioanalyzer 2100, and then quantified again using the KAPA Library Quantification kit. Every immunoSEQ 96-well plate was sequenced on a dedicated single-read 150-cycle Illumina NextSeq 550 flow cell. The original pipeline was this. Because the immunoSEQ output included only junctional sequences and no quality scores, the filtering could not be the same as the filtering used for full-length reads. Sequences were annotated with PyIR, a Python wrapper for IgBLAST v1.9, using IMGT germline references to assign V/J genes and CDR3. Reads were removed for weak V/J assignments (E-value above 1e-6), missing CDR3, stop codons, out-of-frame junctions, or ambiguous translated residues. V3J clonotypes were defined as sequences sharing the same inferred V gene, J gene, and CDR3 amino acid sequence. Percentage overlap between repertoires was computed as shared unique clonotypes divided by the size of the smaller repertoire. RTK rarefaction, the Chao1 estimator, and Recon v2.1 estimates of unobserved clonotypes were used to assess repertoire richness. Generation probabilities for all TCRbeta clonotypes obtained by the gDNA method from a handful of donors were computed using OLGA. The immuneACCESS repertoire file appears here via TCRdb, limited to in-frame rearrangements. These files lack a portion of the clones; in checked studies, under half of the deficit traces to unresolved V genes, and the cause of the others is not known. The V and J calls and clone size were taken over from that table, and D and trimming were inferred from the DNA. Counted in this sample were about 2.4 million clones; over 85% of them appeared once. The top ten constitute approximately 0.35% of the sample.

Comment on this clone: Its specific antigen is unknown. No base quality values were provided; no much bigger clone lies one nucleotide off.

Study-wide conclusions, independent of this receptor: Naive subsets generally had larger estimated clonotype richness than memory subsets. The genetic and exposure-history diversity represented was limited by the small number of donors. About 5% of naive CD4, 3% to 4% of naive CD8, approximately 2% of memory CD4, and about 0.4% of memory CD8 clonotypes were shared across a few donors. Rarefaction of sorted-subset datasets indicated incomplete sequencing despite the large sequencing depth. Pairwise subsampling led to the expectation that sequencing depth would affect the degree of clonotype sharing among donors. Sampling was limited to blood, and TCR repertoires in tissue likely differ from TCR repertoires in blood. Compared with non-shared clonotypes, the clonotypes found in all four sorted-subset donors had higher generation probabilities.

The CDR3 goes from the cysteine to the phenylalanine over 13 residues. The read is trimmed to its CDR3 DNA, 39 bases read in frame from base 1. Here V drops 8 bases and J drops 2 bases, and the junction holds 3 bases not matched to any gene. CDR1 and CDR2, per the germline V gene, are SGHAT and FQNNGV. The donors were healthy, HIV-negative adults with no recently reported acute infections or vaccinations. All donors were Caucasian adults living in Nashville, Tennessee, USA. CD4+ T cells were enriched by magnetic negative selection; naive cells were then positively selected on CD45RA, and the negative fraction formed the memory subset. After blood collection by leukapheresis, PBMCs were isolated using Ficoll-Histopaque density gradient centrifugation and then cryopreserved in the vapor phase of liquid nitrogen. Analytical flow cytometry was used to check the purity and quantity of every magnetically sorted T cell population. Genomic DNA was isolated from each sorted fraction and quantified by UV absorbance on a Nanodrop 2000c.

Recombination linked TRBV11-2 to TRBJ2-5; TRBD2 matches 9 bases in the middle. Sequencing used naive CD4+ T cells from PBMCs. The sample's cell subset or site label, in plain terms: CD45RA+ positively selected. The clonotype comes from a man aged 18-30 years in good health. Some clones in this sample may be carry-over from other donors' samples. The CDR3 protein is CASLLAGQETQYF. In nucleotide form, the sequence is TGTGCCAGCCTGCTAGCGGGACAAGAGACCCAGTACTTC.